The present TCR beta chain was sequenced within a study of control samples from healthy donors and cancer patients. Profiling relied on immunoSEQ multiplex PCR, and the TCRdb table lists in-frame clones only, not all of them. The sample lists over 65,000 clones; about 95% were seen once. V lost 6 bases and J 0 bases, leaving 14 bases between the germline ends. The CDR3 consists of 15 residues. Germline V gene sequence: CDR1 MNHEY, CDR2 SVGAGI. This clonotype was sampled from a woman in her 40s in good health. The material sequenced was blood. The chain carries TRBV6-5 and TRBJ1-2; no definite D call. In DNA, the CDR3 is TGTGCCAGCAGCTACAACCTCTTTTCTAACTATGGCTACACCTTC. Its protein is CASSYNLFSNYGYTF.